These 8 T cell receptor beta chains share one sample of origin, sequenced in a study of OX40 agonist ivuxolimab in advanced cancers. TCRdb keeps only in-frame clones here, not all; method: immunoSEQ multiplex PCR. The table shows some 66,000 clones, with around 86% occurring only once. This material consisted of CD4+ or CD8+ T cells sorted from blood, taken in a trial of the OX40 agonist ivuxolimab. The receptors were sampled from an adult with an advanced solid tumor such as melanoma, head and neck, liver or kidney cancer.

This chain links TRBV29-1 with TRBJ2-7, with 9 bases aligning to TRBD2. V lost 4 bases, J lost 5 bases, and 6 bases stayed unmatched. Germline values: CDR1 SQVTM, CDR2 ANQGSEA. The CDR3 is made up of 13 amino acids. CDR3: CSVASGGRNEQYF. Here the CDR3 DNA reads TGCAGCGTTGCAAGCGGGGGGAGGAACGAGCAGTACTTC.

The V and J genes are TRBV7-6 and TRBJ2-5; 9 bases line up with TRBD2. This CDR3 has 15 residues. J lost 1 base, V lost 5 bases, and 5 bases had no gene match. The germline V gene encodes CDR1 SGHVS and CDR2 FNYEAQ. CDR3 loop: CASSPSGAAQETQYF. The CDR3, as DNA: TGTGCCAGCAGCCCTAGCGGGGCAGCCCAAGAGACCCAGTACTTC.

The rearrangement links TRBV6-1 to TRBJ2-7; tentative D call: TRBD2 (7 bases). V was pared by 2 bases and J by 9 bases, with 20 bases between. The CDR3 sequence is 15 residues long. CDR1 is MNHNS and CDR2 is SASEGT in the germline V gene. The CDR3 loop reads CASSESRGGTSRQYF. The DNA for the CDR3 is TGTGCCAGCAGTGAATCGAGGGGGGGAACGAGTCGGCAGTACTTC.

This clone was recorded only once. The chain has TRBV18 and TRBJ1-5, with D tentatively TRBD1 (6 bases). The length of the CDR3 is 14 residues. V dropped 6 bases and J dropped 1 base, with 10 bases sitting between them. Germline V gene sequence: CDR1 KGHSH, CDR2 LQKENI. The CDR3 nucleotides are TGTGCCAGCTCTTCACAGGGAAGCAATCAGCCCCAGCATTTT. Amino acids: CASSSQGSNQPQHF.

The chain is built from TRBV27 and TRBJ2-7, with 9 bases aligning to TRBD1. Germline V gene sequence: CDR1 MNHEY, CDR2 SMNVEV (reference sequence). V was clipped by 3 bases and J by 2 bases; unmatched bases: 5. The CDR3 contains 15 residues. CDR3 protein: CASSFRTGVTYEQYF. In nucleotides, the CDR3 is TGTGCCAGCAGTTTCCGGACAGGGGTAACCTACGAGCAGTACTTC.

The gene calls are TRBV19 and TRBJ2-1; tentative D call: TRBD1 (5 bases). The germline gives CDR1 LNHDA, CDR2 SQIVND (reference sequence). Trimming took 2 bases from V and 8 from J, leaving 10 bases between them. There are 13 residues in the CDR3. This chain's CDR3 is CASSILRGDEQFF. CDR3 nucleotides: TGTGCCAGTAGTATACTAAGGGGTGATGAGCAGTTCTTC.

J is TRBJ2-7 and V is TRBV19, with D possibly matching TRBD2 (5 bases). V was trimmed by 3 bases and J by 1 base, leaving 10 bases between them. This CDR3 has 14 residues. Germline V gives CDR1 LNHDA, CDR2 SQIVND (reference sequence). CDR3 loop: CASSIDRGSYEQYF. In nucleotides, the CDR3 is TGTGCCAGTAGTATTGATCGGGGTTCCTACGAGCAGTACTTC.

This chain joins TRBV19 and TRBJ1-6; 7 bases match TRBD1. The CDR3 is 17 residues long. Trimming removed 5 bases from V and 8 bases from J; junction bases left unmatched: 15. Germline CDR1 is LNHDA and CDR2 is SQIVND (reference sequence). CDR3 DNA sequence: TGTGCCAGTAGTCTAGGACAGGCCGTAGGGAGCCATTCACCCCTCCACTTT. Translation: CASSLGQAVGSHSPLHF.